The 5 T cell receptor beta chains below all came from one sample that was sequenced in a study of OX40 agonist ivuxolimab in advanced cancers. TCRdb keeps only in-frame clones here, not all; method: immunoSEQ multiplex PCR. The sample has about 90,000 clones, 85% to 90% seen once. The sample consisted of CD4+ or CD8+ T cells sorted from blood, taken in a trial of the OX40 agonist ivuxolimab. These receptors were collected from an adult with an advanced solid tumor such as melanoma, head and neck, liver or kidney cancer.

The gene calls are TRBV5-4 and TRBJ2-2; TRBD1 matches 8 bases. Per germline, CDR1 SGHNT and CDR2 YYREEE (reference sequence). V shed 3 bases, J shed 5 bases, and the junction held 6 bases outside the gene matches. The CDR3 loop spans 15 amino acids. The CDR3 nucleotides are TGTGCCAGCAGCTGGGGGAACAGGGGGACCGGGGAGCTGTTTTTT. Translated: CASSWGNRGTGELFF.

The chain uses TRBV19 and TRBJ1-2; weak D call: TRBD1 (5 bases). Germline V gene data show CDR1 as LNHDA and CDR2 as SQIVND (reference sequence). The V end was cut by 2 bases, the J end by 6 bases, with 10 bases between. This CDR3 contains 13 residues. The DNA for the CDR3 is TGTGCCAGTAGTATACAGGGTAATGATGGCTACACCTTC. Amino acid sequence: CASSIQGNDGYTF.

J is TRBJ1-2 and V is TRBV9; D may be TRBD1 (5 bases). V was pared by 0 bases and J by 3 bases, with 12 bases between. CDR3 length: 15 amino acids. Germline values: CDR1 SGDLS, CDR2 YYNGEE. CDR3 in amino acids: CASSVAQGTDYGYTF. CDR3 nucleotides: TGTGCCAGCAGCGTAGCTCAGGGCACCGACTATGGCTACACCTTC.

The CDR3 spells CASSREETQYF. CDR3 nucleotide sequence: TGCGCCAGCAGTAGGGAAGAGACCCAGTACTTC. The genes are TRBV5-1 and TRBJ2-5, with D unresolved. Trimming shortened V by 5 bases and J by 3 bases, and 5 bases separated the two germline ends. Per the germline V gene, CDR1 is SGHRS and CDR2 is YFSETQ. The CDR3 length is 11 residues.

This clone was counted between two and nine times. The chain couples TRBV9 to TRBJ2-5; D not resolved. Germline values: CDR1 SGDLS, CDR2 YYNGEE. The CDR3 is 13 residues long. Trimming shortened V by 0 bases and J by 5 bases, and 8 bases separated the two germline ends. Written as DNA, the CDR3 is TGTGCCAGCAGCGTAGACGTAGGGGAGACCCAGTACTTC. Translating it yields CASSVDVGETQYF.